At least ten counts were recorded for the clone carrying this TCR beta chain. The antigen remains undetermined. 5'RACE template switching generated TCR cDNA, adding a universal primer site and UMIs. Each CDR3 protein gets one entry after TCRdb re-called the 5' RACE reads with MiXCR. The table shows some 300,000 distinct CDR3 sequences, with around 9.3% occurring only once. This sample stems from a study of T cells after yellow fever vaccination. Turning to the study itself: Low-cell-number fractions underwent preparation using SMART-Seq v4 Ultra Low Input.

Study findings and constraints: Post-booster samples contained most primary-vaccination clones (approximately 95% CD4, about 87% CD8). Of the clonotypes, a small share occurred in both CD4 and CD8 compartments.

The CDR3 contains 14 residues. The V gene's germline CDR1 is DFQATT and CDR2 SNEGSKA (reference sequence). With 0 bases clipped from V and 6 bases from J, the junction kept 6 bases outside the gene matches. The specimen was CD4+ T cells sorted from PBMCs, collected 5 days after the yellow fever booster vaccination. The sequence derives from a man younger than 35 who received the YFV17D yellow fever vaccine. V is TRBV20-1 and J is TRBJ2-3; 7 nucleotides match TRBD2. The CDR3 DNA reads TGCAGTGCTAGAGATCTGGTCGGGGGGGATACGCAGTATTTT. Translated: CSARDLVGGDTQYF.